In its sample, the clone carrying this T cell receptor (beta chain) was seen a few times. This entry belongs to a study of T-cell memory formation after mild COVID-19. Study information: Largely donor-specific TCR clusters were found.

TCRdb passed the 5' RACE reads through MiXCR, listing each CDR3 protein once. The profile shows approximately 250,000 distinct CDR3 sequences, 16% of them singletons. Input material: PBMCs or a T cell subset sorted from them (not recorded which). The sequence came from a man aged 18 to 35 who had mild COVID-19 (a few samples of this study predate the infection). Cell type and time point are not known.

The CDR3 nucleotides read TGCGCCAGCAGCGGAGTGGGTTTCTCCTACGAGCAGTACTTC. Translating it yields CASSGVGFSYEQYF. V and J are TRBV10-2 and TRBJ2-7; D remains ambiguous. The CDR3 runs to 14 residues. The germline CDR1 and CDR2 sequences are WSHSY and SAAADI. V lost 6 bases and J lost 0, with 12 bases in between.